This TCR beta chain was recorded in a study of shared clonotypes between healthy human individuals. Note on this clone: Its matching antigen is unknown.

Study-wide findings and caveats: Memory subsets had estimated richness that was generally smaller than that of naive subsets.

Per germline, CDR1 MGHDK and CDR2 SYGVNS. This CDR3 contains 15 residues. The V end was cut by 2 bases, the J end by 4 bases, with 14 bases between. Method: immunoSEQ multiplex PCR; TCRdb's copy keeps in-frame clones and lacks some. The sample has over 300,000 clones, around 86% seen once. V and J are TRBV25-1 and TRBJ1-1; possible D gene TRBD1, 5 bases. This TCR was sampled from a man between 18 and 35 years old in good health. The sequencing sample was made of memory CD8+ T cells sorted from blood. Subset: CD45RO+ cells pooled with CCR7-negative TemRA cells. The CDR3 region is CASSERGLGITEAFF. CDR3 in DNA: TGTGCCAGCAGTGAACGGGGGTTAGGGATCACTGAAGCTTTCTTT.